The next 25 T cell receptor beta chains were all read from a single sample in a study of T-cell memory formation after mild COVID-19. MiXCR, applied by TCRdb to the 5' RACE reads, yields one record per CDR3 protein. The data contain over 400,000 distinct CDR3 sequences, 20% to 30% of them singletons. The material sequenced was PBMCs or a T cell subset sorted from them (not recorded which). These receptors all come from an adult woman who had mild COVID-19 (a few samples of this study predate the infection). Cell type and time point are not known.

This clonotype was counted between two and nine times. Compared with germline, one end of the junction differs, possibly owing to a read error. V and J are TRBV20-1 and TRBJ1-1; unclear D gene. Germline lookup yields CDR1 DFQATT and CDR2 SNEGSKA (reference sequence). The CDR3 covers 9 residues. The CDR3 reads CSAKPDRVF. CDR3 nucleotides: TGCAGTGCCAAGCCAGATAGAGTCTTT.

The chain recombines TRBV20-1 with TRBJ2-3; 10 bases fit TRBD1. The CDR3 spans 16 residues. V was clipped by 3 bases and J by 3 bases; unmatched bases: 9. The germline V gene has CDR1 DFQATT and CDR2 SNEGSKA (reference sequence). CDR3 sequence reads: CSASRTGGRLTDTQYF. The DNA of the CDR3 is TGCAGTGCTAGCCGGACAGGGGGGCGTCTAACAGATACGCAGTATTTT.

V gene TRBV24-1 combines with J gene TRBJ2-3; no definite D call. The CDR3 is 13 amino acids. Germline CDR1 reads KGHDR; CDR2 reads SFDVKD. Trimming took 4 bases from V and 0 from J, leaving 4 bases between them. CDR3 bases: TGTGCCACCAGTGAACCCAGCACAGATACGCAGTATTTT. Its translation: CATSEPSTDTQYF.

This clonotype was counted only a few times. The chain is built from TRBV4-2 and TRBJ1-2, with 7 nucleotides matching TRBD1. Germline CDR1 is LGHNA and CDR2 is YNFKEQ. Trimming removed 0 bases from V and 4 bases from J; junction bases left unmatched: 11. The CDR3 spans 17 residues. The CDR3 DNA sequence: TGTGCCAGCAGCCAAGATCACGACAGGGTGATAGGCTATGGCTACACCTTC. As protein: CASSQDHDRVIGYGYTF.

This clonotype was counted many times. V and J are TRBV11-3 and TRBJ2-7, with TRBD1 as a possible D gene (7 bases). The CDR3 has 15 amino acids. Trimming removed 5 bases at V and 4 bases at J, with 18 bases between. Germline CDR1 reads SGHNT; CDR2 reads YENEEA. Written as DNA, the CDR3 is TGTGCCAGCAGCCCCCAGGGGGGTATGTCTTACGAGCAGTACTTC. This codes for CASSPQGGMSYEQYF.

The V call is TRBV12-3 or TRBV12-4, the J call TRBJ2-1, with D possibly matching TRBD1 (6 bases). Trimming left V 7 bases short and J 5 bases short, with 15 bases between. The CDR3 is 14 amino acids. DNA for the CDR3: TGTGCCAGCACCGTTGGTGGGGGCAACAATGAGCAGTTCTTC. Translating it yields CASTVGGGNNEQFF.

The chain couples TRBV25-1 to TRBJ1-1, with 7 bases identical to TRBD1. The J segment lost 5 bases and the V segment lost 1 base, leaving 10 bases of the junction unmatched. There are 16 residues in the CDR3. The germline V gene has CDR1 MGHDK and CDR2 SYGVNS. The CDR3 bases are TGTGCCAGCAGTGAATCGGGTACAGGGGAATTGACTGAAGCTTTCTTT. Amino acid sequence: CASSESGTGELTEAFF.

Only a few counts were recorded for this clonotype. The chain carries TRBV7-8 and TRBJ2-1; D is perhaps TRBD1 (5 bases). CDR1 and CDR2 from the germline V gene are SGHVS and FQNEAQ. Trimming shortened V by 8 bases and J by 9 bases, and 14 bases separated the two germline ends. This CDR3 is 12 amino acids long. The CDR3 loop reads CASGPQGGEQFF. The CDR3 DNA reads as TGTGCCAGCGGACCTCAGGGTGGTGAGCAGTTCTTC.

Only a few counts were recorded for this clonotype. V is TRBV7-6 and J is TRBJ2-2; D is uncertain. The germline V and J ends were trimmed by 0 bases and 0 bases, with 5 bases remaining between them. The germline CDR1 and CDR2 sequences are SGHVS and FNYEAQ. This CDR3 has 15 residues. CDR3 region: CASSLAVANTGELFF. The DNA of the CDR3 is TGTGCCAGCAGCTTAGCGGTCGCGAACACCGGGGAGCTGTTTTTT.

J is TRBJ2-2 and V is TRBV6-6, with a possible D match to TRBD1 (7 bases). Trimming took 0 bases from V and 7 from J, leaving 15 bases between them. In germline, CDR1 is MNHNY, CDR2 SVGAGI (reference sequence). The CDR3 covers 16 residues. The CDR3 DNA is TGTGCCAGCAGTTACTCGAGTGGAGGGGGCGGCGGGGAGCTGTTTTTT. This encodes CASSYSSGGGGGELFF.

This clonotype was observed a handful of times. The V call is TRBV15, the J call TRBJ1-5; D is unclear. The V gene lost 0 bases and the J gene lost 5 bases, with 14 bases spanning the gap. This CDR3 contains 16 residues. The germline gives CDR1 LNHNV, CDR2 YYDKDF (reference sequence). This CDR3 is CATSRDAEQSDQPQHF. In nucleotides, the CDR3 is TGTGCCACCAGCAGAGATGCGGAACAGAGCGATCAGCCCCAGCATTTT.

The table lists this clonotype with a few counts. This sequence joins TRBV5-6 and TRBJ2-7; 7 bases line up with TRBD2. Germline V gene data show CDR1 as SGHDT and CDR2 as YYEEEE. The J segment lost 2 bases and the V segment lost 1 base, leaving 3 bases of the junction unmatched. This CDR3 contains 14 residues. CDR3 nucleotide sequence: TGTGCCAGCAGCTTGACTAGCGAGACCTACGAGCAGTACTTC. The encoded protein is CASSLTSETYEQYF. The variable domain in full, with the rest retrieved from reference TRBV5-6 and TRBJ2-7, is DAGVTQSPTHLIKTRGQQVTLRCSPKSGHDTVSWYQQALGQGPQFIFQYYEEEERQRGNFPDRFSGHQFPNYSSELNVNALLLGDSALYLCASSLTSETYEQYFGPGTRLTVT.

This clonotype was observed a few times. The rearrangement joins TRBV5-1 to TRBJ2-7, with unresolved D. Germline V lookup: CDR1 SGHRS, CDR2 YFSETQ. This CDR3 comprises 14 residues. V lost 1 base and J lost 0, with 8 bases in between. Written as DNA, the CDR3 is TGCGCCAGCAGCTTGAATCCGGCCTCCTACGAGCAGTACTTC. Encoded protein: CASSLNPASYEQYF. The full variable domain, in which reference TRBV5-1 and TRBJ2-7 provide the parts outside the CDR3, is KAGVTQTPRYLIKTRGQQVTLSCSPISGHRSVSWYQQTPGQGLQFLFEYFSETQRNKGNFPGRFSGRQFSNSRSEMNVSTLELGDSALYLCASSLNPASYEQYFGPGTRLTVT.

The chain has TRBV20-1 and TRBJ2-3; D not resolved. V was clipped by 5 bases and J by 7 bases, with 16 bases between them. Germline CDR1 reads DFQATT; CDR2 reads SNEGSKA (reference sequence). The CDR3 totals 13 residues. The CDR3 nucleotides are TGCAGTGCTGCAAGGGTAGGGCAAAATACGCAGTATTTT. Amino acids: CSAARVGQNTQYF.

The chain is built from TRBV5-5 and TRBJ2-3, with TRBD1 matching over 7 bases. The germline CDR1 and CDR2 sequences are SGHKS and YYEKEE (reference sequence). The CDR3 runs 14 residues. V dropped 4 bases and J dropped 4; count of bases not matched to a gene: 6. The CDR3 sequence: CASSLGTDPDTQYF. The DNA for the CDR3 is TGTGCCAGCAGCCTCGGGACAGACCCAGATACGCAGTATTTT.

The V and J genes are TRBV4-2 and TRBJ2-7, with 7 nucleotides matching TRBD1. This CDR3 spans 13 amino acids. Per germline, CDR1 LGHNA and CDR2 YNFKEQ. J was trimmed by 5 bases and V by 3 bases; bases with no gene match: 4. CDR3 protein: CASSQGTANEQYF. The CDR3 nucleotides read TGTGCCAGCAGCCAGGGGACAGCTAACGAGCAGTACTTC.

This chain joins TRBV7-2 and TRBJ2-5; D unresolved. The germline gives CDR1 SGHTA, CDR2 FQGNSA. V lost 3 bases and J lost 5, with 13 bases in between. The CDR3 is 14 amino acids. CDR3 sequence: CASSFLGNSETQYF. The CDR3 region has the DNA TGTGCCAGCAGCTTTCTAGGGAATTCGGAGACCCAGTACTTC.

The chain is built from TRBV7-8 and TRBJ2-3; D unclear. Looked up from germline, CDR1 is SGHVS and CDR2 is FQNEAQ. The CDR3 length is 14 residues. With 1 base removed from V and 4 bases from J, the gap between germline ends came to 9 bases. This CDR3 is CASSLVRFPDTQYF. The CDR3 region has the DNA TGTGCCAGCAGCTTAGTGAGGTTTCCAGATACGCAGTATTTT.

The chain uses TRBV5-5 and TRBJ1-1; maybe TRBD1 (5 bases). The germline V and J ends were trimmed by 5 bases and 1 base, with 12 bases remaining between them. The length of the CDR3 is 14 residues. The germline gives CDR1 SGHKS, CDR2 YYEKEE (reference sequence). CDR3 sequence (DNA): TGTGCCAGCAGATATGACAGACAGAACACTGAAGCTTTCTTT. It codes for CASRYDRQNTEAFF.

This clonotype showed up many times. V and J are TRBV7-2 and TRBJ2-3, with 9 bases identical to TRBD2. CDR1 and CDR2 (germline): SGHTA, FQGNSA. CDR3 length equals 16 residues. With V trimmed by 2 bases and J by 2 bases, 5 bases remained unmatched. CDR3 sequence: CASSLRGLADTDTQYF. The CDR3 coding sequence is TGTGCCAGCAGCTTACGGGGACTAGCTGACACAGATACGCAGTATTTT. Combining the CDR3 with reference TRBV7-2 and TRBJ2-3 gives the whole variable domain GAGVSQSPSNKVTEKGKDVELRCDPISGHTALYWYRQSLGQGLEFLIYFQGNSAPDKSGLPSDRFSAERTGGSVSTLTIQRTQQEDSAVYLCASSLRGLADTDTQYFGPGTRLTVL.

The chain employs TRBV20-1 and TRBJ1-1; tentative D call: TRBD1 (5 bases). V was pared by 2 bases and J by 5 bases, with 21 bases between. The CDR3 runs 16 residues. Germline lookup yields CDR1 DFQATT and CDR2 SNEGSKA (reference sequence). The CDR3 is CSARLLGEQIFTEAFF. The CDR3, as DNA: TGCAGTGCTAGACTTCTGGGGGAACAGATTTTTACTGAAGCTTTCTTT.

This clonotype was found a few times. The rearrangement joins TRBV7-9 to TRBJ2-1, with D possibly matching TRBD2 (6 bases). Between the trimmed V and J ends, which lost 7 bases and 3 bases, there was a span of 13 bases. The length of the CDR3 is 14 residues. The germline CDR1 and CDR2 sequences are SEHNR and FQNEAQ (reference sequence). The CDR3 DNA is TGTGCCAGCACGGTAGCGGAGAACTACAATGAGCAGTTCTTC. Its translation is CASTVAENYNEQFF.

The chain recombines TRBV19 with TRBJ2-3, with D possibly matching TRBD2 (5 bases). Trimming cost V 5 bases and J 6 bases, with 12 bases left between them. CDR1 is LNHDA, CDR2 SQIVND, per germline (reference sequence). The CDR3 sequence is 13 residues long. CDR3 residues: CASSRGVSDTQYF. Here the CDR3 DNA reads TGTGCCAGTAGTCGGGGAGTATCGGATACGCAGTATTTT.

This clonotype was counted a few times. This sequence joins TRBV7-9 and TRBJ2-7; weak D call: TRBD2 (5 bases). V shed 4 bases and J shed 5 bases, with 18 bases lying between them. The CDR3 spans 15 residues. The germline gives CDR1 SEHNR, CDR2 FQNEAQ (reference sequence). CDR3 DNA: TGTGCCAGCAGCTCTTTGGGAGTGGACCCCCACGAGCAGTACTTC. Protein: CASSSLGVDPHEQYF.

The CDR3 nucleotides are TGCGCCAGCCGAGGGACATCGGGTGGCTACACCTTC. Its protein is CASRGTSGGYTF. The V call is TRBV5-1, the J call TRBJ1-2; D is possibly TRBD1 (6 bases). The CDR3 runs to 12 residues. Germline CDR1 SGHRS, CDR2 YFSETQ. Trimming cost V 7 bases and J 7 bases, with 14 bases left between them.